This TCR beta chain originates from a study of radiotherapy plus CTLA-4 blockade in lung cancer. Assay used: immunoSEQ multiplex PCR; TCRdb lists only in-frame clones, some missing. This sample has about 82,000 clones, with about two thirds found just once. The CDR3 loop spans 12 amino acids. V was cut by 5 bases and J by 0 bases, with 4 bases left in between. CDR1 and CDR2 (germline): MNHNY, SVGAGI (reference sequence). This clone was seen only a few times. The gene calls are TRBV6-6 and TRBJ1-1; D ambiguous. Sample: peripheral blood, taken from a patient treated with radiotherapy plus ipilimumab. This TCR derives from a human donor with non-small cell lung cancer that progressed on radiotherapy plus ipilimumab. The CDR3 bases are TGTGCCAGCAGTCAAATGAACACTGAAGCTTTCTTT. Translated, it gives CASSQMNTEAFF.